This T cell receptor (beta chain) was observed in a study of blood T cell repertoires in COVID-19. In the study overall: Collection of acute and convalescent COVID-19 samples took place in the United States, Italy and Spain.

The CDR3 is made up of 18 amino acids. After removal of 5 bases from V and 3 bases from J, the junction contained 14 bases not matched to a gene. CDR1 and CDR2 (germline): SEHNR, FQNEAQ (reference sequence). Using immunoSEQ multiplex PCR, the repertoire was profiled, and TCRdb retains in-frame clones only, with some absent. This table has about 10,000 clones, around 89% appearing once. The V call is TRBV7-9, the J call TRBJ2-2, with 8 bases aligning to TRBD2. Sequencing was carried out using peripheral blood. The sequence was collected from a human donor in a cohort sampled during active COVID-19. CDR3 bases: TGTGCCAGCAGCCCAATCGACTGGCGGGGGGTCGACACCGGGGAGCTGTTTTTT. Translated, it gives CASSPIDWRGVDTGELFF.